These T cell receptor beta chains were read from a single sample in a study of PD-L1 blockade in urothelial cancer. Clones were sequenced by immunoSEQ multiplex PCR, and TCRdb holds only the in-frame ones, with some missing. The sample carries approximately 93,000 clones, approximately 82% recorded once. This sample comprised PBMCs, obtained around atezolizumab (anti-PD-L1) treatment. The receptor set was obtained from a man between 65 and 85 years old with urothelial cancer. Each CDR3 is given without its conserved first and last residue. A D gene is named only where the DNA matches it firmly.

j_gene | v_gene | d_gene | CDR3aa
TRBJ1-2 | TRBV19 | TRBD1 | ASSIGTGNGYT
TRBJ2-2 | TRBV7-9 | TRBD2 | ANWAGAGELF
TRBJ2-1 | TRBV7-2 | TRBD2 | ASRGQFTSGRAGINEQF
TRBJ1-1 | TRBV15 | NA | ATSSYRARDRDEAF
TRBJ2-5 | TRBV4-1 | TRBD2 | ASSQYGTSGPQETQY
TRBJ2-7 | TRBV6-5 | NA | ASSSYYEQY
TRBJ1-6 | TRBV9 | TRBD1 | ASSINTGGVSPLH
TRBJ1-2 | TRBV6-5 | NA | ASSSPTANYGYT
TRBJ2-7 | TRBV7-8 | TRBD1 | ASSLPGGPYEQY
TRBJ1-5 | TRBV6-5 | TRBD1 | ASSYSRTGDQPQH
TRBJ2-3 | TRBV7-9 | NA | ASSPQEGRQY
TRBJ2-7 | TRBV4-1 | NA | ASSPRQAHSYEQY
TRBJ2-2 | TRBV28 | NA | ASRRGGTGELF
TRBJ2-5 | TRBV19 | NA | ASSGPGKETQY
TRBJ2-7 | TRBV5-1 | NA | ASSLNSYEQY
TRBJ2-3 | TRBV5-1 | NA | ASSLGEEDTQY
TRBJ2-5 | TRBV6-1 | NA | ASTQNGGETQY
TRBJ2-2 | TRBV7-2 | NA | ASSPGSGELF
TRBJ1-1 | TRBV5-1 | TRBD1 | ASSVTGLSNTEAF
TRBJ2-1 | TRBV7-2 | TRBD1 | ASRGPGQGGGEQF
TRBJ1-1 | TRBV7-2 | NA | ASSTAAEAEAF
TRBJ2-5 | TRBV27 | TRBD2 | ASRTTGTSQETQY
TRBJ2-3 | TRBV5-1 | TRBD2 | ASSLSGKGGTDTQY
TRBJ2-7 | TRBV7-2 | NA | ASSLGGSDYEQY
TRBJ2-5 | TRBV21-1 | NA | ASSQDRELALETQY
TRBJ2-3 | TRBV11-2 | TRBD1 | ASSSYRGRGDTQY
TRBJ2-5 | TRBV15 | TRBD2 | ATSRGLAGGLETQY
TRBJ1-2 | TRBV7-6 | TRBD1 | ASSPQGSWGYT
TRBJ2-1 | TRBV5-4 | TRBD2 | ASSPSPSGRNEQF
TRBJ2-7 | TRBV5-1 | NA | ASSLSAGSNYEQY
TRBJ2-1 | TRBV9 | NA | ASSVGGGSSYNEQF
TRBJ1-4 | TRBV6-6 | NA | ASSYGGSEKLF
TRBJ2-3 | TRBV7-2 | NA | ASSQAGVADTQY
TRBJ1-2 | TRBV5-1 | TRBD1 | ASSLTGAQLTNYGYT
TRBJ2-1 | TRBV13 | TRBD2 | ASSSQREGLNEQF
TRBJ2-7 | TRBV5-1 | TRBD2 | ASSLGLAGGYPYEQY
TRBJ2-7 | TRBV6-5 | TRBD2 | ASSYSSSGSGNEQY
TRBJ1-2 | TRBV5-6 | TRBD1 | ASSPQGADYGYT
TRBJ1-2 | TRBV18 | TRBD1 | ASSPGTGDVGYT
TRBJ1-5 | TRBV27 | NA | ASSFGGGSQPQH
TRBJ1-1 | TRBV30 | NA | AWSLGLANTEAF
TRBJ2-3 | TRBV5-1 | TRBD1 | ASSLGDSADTQY
TRBJ2-1 | TRBV7-9 | NA | ASSADYLGDEQF
TRBJ2-1 | TRBV5-4 | TRBD2 | ASSPGLAGGVHEQF
TRBJ1-2 | TRBV5-4 | TRBD1 | ASSFGTGGEVRGYT
TRBJ2-3 | TRBV29-1 | TRBD1 | SVTTGGGDTQY
TRBJ2-3 | TRBV7-2 | NA | ASSWAGLDTQY
TRBJ1-1 | TRBV6-1 | NA | ASRTGQTNTEAF
TRBJ1-5 | TRBV30 | NA | AWSDGALNQPQH
TRBJ2-3 | TRBV4-1 | TRBD1 | ASNEGAADTQY